These 7 T cell receptor beta chains were sequenced from one sample in a study of cytomegalovirus exposure and HLA in healthy donors. PCR employed 60 Vbeta and 13 Jbeta primers. This table comes from immunoSEQ multiplex PCR, and its TCRdb copy is limited to in-frame clones, with some not included. Of approximately 140,000 clones listed, around 60% are singletons. The sequenced sample was PBMCs. All receptors come from a woman between 55 and 75 years old in good health and CMV-seropositive.

This clone has just one count. The rearrangement uses TRBV28 and TRBJ1-2; D is unclear. The V and J ends lost 4 bases and 3 bases respectively, with 9 bases between them. CDR3 length: 13 residues. Germline V lookup: CDR1 MDHEN, CDR2 SYDVKM. The CDR3 nucleotides are TGTGCCAGCAGTTCAACAGTTTACTATGGCTACACCTTC. Protein product: CASSSTVYYGYTF.

This clone was recorded once. The chain joins TRBV10-1 to TRBJ2-1, with 7 bases aligning to TRBD1. The CDR3 loop spans 14 amino acids. Germline values: CDR1 WNHNN, CDR2 SYGVQD (reference sequence). With V trimmed by 3 bases and J by 4 bases, 3 bases remained unmatched. The CDR3 nucleotides read TGCGCCAGCAGTGAAGGGGGACAGTACAATGAGCAGTTCTTC. The encoded protein is CASSEGGQYNEQFF.

The chain couples TRBV11-2 to TRBJ2-3; the D gene is possibly TRBD1 (5 bases). V was cut by 5 bases and J by 3 bases, with 6 bases left in between. CDR1 SGHAT and CDR2 FQNNGV come from the germline V gene. The CDR3 has 12 amino acids. As DNA, the CDR3 is TGTGCCAGCAGCCCAGGGACAGATACGCAGTATTTT. Encoded protein: CASSPGTDTQYF.

The V gene is TRBV15, the J gene TRBJ2-7; no clear D gene. From germline, CDR1 is LNHNV and CDR2 YYDKDF (reference sequence). Between the trimmed V and J ends, which lost 4 bases and 2 bases, there was a span of 12 bases. CDR3 length: 14 residues. The CDR3 nucleotides read TGTGCCACCAGCAAGCCCCTATTTCCCTACGAGCAGTACTTC. As protein: CATSKPLFPYEQYF.

The V and J genes are TRBV19 and TRBJ2-5, with 8 positions matching TRBD2. CDR3 size: 14 residues. Germline trimming cut 5 bases from V and 5 bases from J; bases unmatched to any gene: 7. Germline CDR1 reads LNHDA; CDR2 reads SQIVND (reference sequence). DNA of the CDR3: TGTGCCAGTAGTGTCCGACCGGGAGGGGAGACCCAGTACTTC. Its translation: CASSVRPGGETQYF.

This clone was found a few times. This sequence joins TRBV28 and TRBJ2-2; 7 nucleotides agree with TRBD1. The CDR3 has 17 amino acids. Germline values: CDR1 MDHEN, CDR2 SYDVKM. The junction had 12 bases not matched to a gene; V was cut back by 3 bases and J by 5 bases. The CDR3 DNA is TGTGCCAGCAGTTTGACATTTACGACAGGGATTACCGGGGAGCTGTTTTTT. It codes for CASSLTFTTGITGELFF. Full variable domain (rest looked up from reference TRBV28 and TRBJ2-2): DVKVTQSSRYLVKRTGEKVFLECVQDMDHENMFWYRQDPGLGLRLIYFSYDVKMKEKGDIPEGYSVSREKKERFSLILESASTNQTSMYLCASSLTFTTGITGELFFGEGSRLTVL.

CDR3 nucleotide sequence: TGTGCCTGGAGTGTACTGAGAGGCAATGAGCAGTTCTTC. Translating it yields CAWSVLRGNEQFF. The chain joins TRBV30 to TRBJ2-1, with D uncertain. The CDR3 is 13 amino acids. Germline V gives CDR1 GTSNPN, CDR2 SVGIG (reference sequence). V was cut by 0 bases and J by 6 bases, with 9 bases left in between.